This TCR beta chain emerged from a study of T cell repertoires in cytomegalovirus infection. Study background: Public TCR beta signatures marked donors with CMV infection and the matching HLA.

The CDR3 contains 16 residues. Germline assignment: CDR1 SEHNR and CDR2 FQNEAQ (reference sequence). The junction had 8 bases not matched to a gene; V was cut back by 4 bases and J by 4 bases. MiXCR, run by TCRdb on the reads, gives a single entry per CDR3 protein. The data show about 360,000 distinct CDR3 sequences, with roughly 20% seen just once and roughly 8.7% held by the top ten. This clonotype has only a few counts. Its antigen is unidentified. Points from the study as a whole: The cumulative frequency of public TCR beta families identified carriers of CMV plus the relevant HLA. Across the ex vivo response, the dominant clonotypes were HLA-C-restricted CMV-specific TCR beta clonotypes.

The sequence was obtained from a human donor in good health (CMV status not recorded). Some clones in this sample may be carry-over from other donors' samples. The sample was PBMCs. The rearrangement links TRBV7-9 to TRBJ2-1; 9 bases align to TRBD2. The CDR3 DNA is TGTGCCAGCAGCTCTAAAGCTAGCGGGGATTACAATGAGCAGTTCTTC. Translation: CASSSKASGDYNEQFF.